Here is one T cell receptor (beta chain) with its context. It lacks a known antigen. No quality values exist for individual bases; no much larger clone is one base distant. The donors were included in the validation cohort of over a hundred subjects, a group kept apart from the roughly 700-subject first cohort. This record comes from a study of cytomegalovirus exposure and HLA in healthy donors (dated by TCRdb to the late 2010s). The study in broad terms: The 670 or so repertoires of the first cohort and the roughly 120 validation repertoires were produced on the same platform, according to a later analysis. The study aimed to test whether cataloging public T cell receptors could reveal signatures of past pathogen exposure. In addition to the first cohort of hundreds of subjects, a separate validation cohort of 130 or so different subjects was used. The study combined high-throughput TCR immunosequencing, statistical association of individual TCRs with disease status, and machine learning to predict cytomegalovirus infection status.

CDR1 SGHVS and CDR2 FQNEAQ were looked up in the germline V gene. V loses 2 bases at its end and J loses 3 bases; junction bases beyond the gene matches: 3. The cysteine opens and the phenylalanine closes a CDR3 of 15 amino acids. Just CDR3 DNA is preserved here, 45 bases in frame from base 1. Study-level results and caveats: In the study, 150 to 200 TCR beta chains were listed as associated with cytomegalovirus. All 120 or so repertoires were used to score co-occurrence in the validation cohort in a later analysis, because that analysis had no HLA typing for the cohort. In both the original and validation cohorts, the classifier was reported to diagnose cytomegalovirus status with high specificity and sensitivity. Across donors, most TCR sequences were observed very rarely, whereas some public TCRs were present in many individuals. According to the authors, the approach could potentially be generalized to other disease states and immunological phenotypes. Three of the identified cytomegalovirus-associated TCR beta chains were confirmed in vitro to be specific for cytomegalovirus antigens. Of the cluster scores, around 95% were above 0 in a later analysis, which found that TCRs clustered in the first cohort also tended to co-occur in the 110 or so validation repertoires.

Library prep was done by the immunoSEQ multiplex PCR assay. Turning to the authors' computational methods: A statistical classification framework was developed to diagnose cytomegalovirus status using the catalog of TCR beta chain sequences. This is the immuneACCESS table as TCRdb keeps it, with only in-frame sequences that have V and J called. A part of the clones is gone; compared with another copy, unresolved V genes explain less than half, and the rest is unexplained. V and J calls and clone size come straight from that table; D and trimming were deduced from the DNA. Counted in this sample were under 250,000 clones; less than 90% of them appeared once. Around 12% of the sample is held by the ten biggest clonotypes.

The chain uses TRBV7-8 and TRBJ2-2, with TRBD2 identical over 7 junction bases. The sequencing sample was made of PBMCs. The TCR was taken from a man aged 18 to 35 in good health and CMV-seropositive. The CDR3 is CASSLSGVDTGELFF. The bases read TGTGCCAGCAGCTTAAGCGGGGTGGACACCGGGGAGCTGTTTTTT. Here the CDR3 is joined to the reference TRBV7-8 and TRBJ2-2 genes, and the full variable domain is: GAGVSQSPRYKVAKRGQDVALRCDPISGHVSLFWYQQALGQGPEFLTYFQNEAQLDKSGLPSDRFFAERPEGSVSTLKIQRTQQEDSAVYLCASSLSGVDTGELFFGEGSRLTVL.